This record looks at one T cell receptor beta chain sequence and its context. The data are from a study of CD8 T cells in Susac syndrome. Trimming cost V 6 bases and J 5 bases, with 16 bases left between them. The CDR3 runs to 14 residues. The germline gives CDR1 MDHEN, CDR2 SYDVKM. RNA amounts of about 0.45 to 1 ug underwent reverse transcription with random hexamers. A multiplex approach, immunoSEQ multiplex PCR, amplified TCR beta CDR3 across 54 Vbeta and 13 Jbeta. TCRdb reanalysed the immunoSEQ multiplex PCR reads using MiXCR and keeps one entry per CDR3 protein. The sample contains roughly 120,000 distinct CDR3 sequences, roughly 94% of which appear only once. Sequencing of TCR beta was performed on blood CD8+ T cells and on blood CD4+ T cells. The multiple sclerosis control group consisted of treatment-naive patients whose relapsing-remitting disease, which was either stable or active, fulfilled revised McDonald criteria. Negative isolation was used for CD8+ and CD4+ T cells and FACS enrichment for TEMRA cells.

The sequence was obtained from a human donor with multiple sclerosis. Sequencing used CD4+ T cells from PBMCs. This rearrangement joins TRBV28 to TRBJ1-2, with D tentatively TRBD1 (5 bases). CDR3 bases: TGTGCCAGCAGCCGTCCCGGGACGACTTATGGCTACACCTTC. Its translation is CASSRPGTTYGYTF.